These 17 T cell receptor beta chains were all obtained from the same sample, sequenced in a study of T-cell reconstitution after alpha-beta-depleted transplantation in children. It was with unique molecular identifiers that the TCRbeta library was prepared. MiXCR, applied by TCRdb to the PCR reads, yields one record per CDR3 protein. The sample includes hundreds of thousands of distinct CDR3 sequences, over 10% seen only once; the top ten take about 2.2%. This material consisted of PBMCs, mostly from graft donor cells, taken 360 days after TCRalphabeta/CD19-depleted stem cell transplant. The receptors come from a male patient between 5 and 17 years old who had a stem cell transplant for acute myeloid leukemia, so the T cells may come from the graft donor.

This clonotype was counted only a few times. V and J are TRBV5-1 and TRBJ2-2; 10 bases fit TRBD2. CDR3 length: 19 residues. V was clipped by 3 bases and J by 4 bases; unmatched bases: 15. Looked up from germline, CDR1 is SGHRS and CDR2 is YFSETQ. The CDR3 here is CASSSTGTSVIFPTGELFF. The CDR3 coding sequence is TGCGCCAGCAGCTCAACCGGGACTAGCGTTATCTTTCCCACCGGGGAGCTGTTTTTT. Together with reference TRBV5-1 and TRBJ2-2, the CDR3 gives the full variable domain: KAGVTQTPRYLIKTRGQQVTLSCSPISGHRSVSWYQQTPGQGLQFLFEYFSETQRNKGNFPGRFSGRQFSNSRSEMNVSTLELGDSALYLCASSSTGTSVIFPTGELFFGEGSRLTVL.

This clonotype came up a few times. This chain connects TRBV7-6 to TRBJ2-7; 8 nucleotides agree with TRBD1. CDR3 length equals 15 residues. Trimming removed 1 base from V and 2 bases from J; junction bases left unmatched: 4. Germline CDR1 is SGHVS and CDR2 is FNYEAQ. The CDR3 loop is CASSLGTGTTYEQYF. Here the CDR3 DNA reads TGTGCCAGCAGCTTAGGGACAGGGACGACCTACGAGCAGTACTTC.

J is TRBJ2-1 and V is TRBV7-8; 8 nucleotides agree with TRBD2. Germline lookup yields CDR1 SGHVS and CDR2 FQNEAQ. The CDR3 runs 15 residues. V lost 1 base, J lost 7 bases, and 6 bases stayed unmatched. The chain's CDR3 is CASSLVASGLNEQFF. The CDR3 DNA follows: TGTGCCAGCAGCTTAGTGGCTAGCGGGCTGAATGAGCAGTTCTTC.

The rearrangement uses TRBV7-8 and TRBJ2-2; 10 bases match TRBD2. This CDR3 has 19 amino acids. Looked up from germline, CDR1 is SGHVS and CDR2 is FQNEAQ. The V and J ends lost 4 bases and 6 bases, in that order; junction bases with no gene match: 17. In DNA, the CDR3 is TGTGCCAGCAGCTCGGACAGGGACAGCGGACTAGCGGTCGCCGGGGAGCTGTTTTTT. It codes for CASSSDRDSGLAVAGELFF.

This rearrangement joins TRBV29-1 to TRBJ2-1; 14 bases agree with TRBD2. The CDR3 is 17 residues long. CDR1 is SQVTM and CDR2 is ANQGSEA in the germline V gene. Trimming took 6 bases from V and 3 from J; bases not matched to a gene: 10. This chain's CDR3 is CSVRLAGGPGYYNEQFF. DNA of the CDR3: TGCAGCGTCCGACTAGCGGGAGGGCCAGGGTACTACAATGAGCAGTTCTTC.

CDR3 protein: CSAPQGGANTEAFF. CDR3 nucleotide sequence: TGCAGTGCTCCACAGGGGGGAGCGAACACTGAAGCTTTCTTT. This rearrangement joins TRBV20-1 to TRBJ1-1; 8 positions agree with TRBD1. Losses at the gene ends were 5 bases for V and 1 base for J; bases not matched to a gene: 6. In germline, CDR1 is DFQATT, CDR2 SNEGSKA (reference sequence). The CDR3 consists of 14 residues.

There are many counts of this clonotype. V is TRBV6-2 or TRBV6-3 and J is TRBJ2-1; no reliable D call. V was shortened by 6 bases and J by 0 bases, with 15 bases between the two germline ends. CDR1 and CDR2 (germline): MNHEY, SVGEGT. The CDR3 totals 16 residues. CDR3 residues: CASSDQPPASYNEQFF. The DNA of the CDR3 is TGTGCCAGCAGCGACCAGCCCCCAGCCTCCTACAATGAGCAGTTCTTC.

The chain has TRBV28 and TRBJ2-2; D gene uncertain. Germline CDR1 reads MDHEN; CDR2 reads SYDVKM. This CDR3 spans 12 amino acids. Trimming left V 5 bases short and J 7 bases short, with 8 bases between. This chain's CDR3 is CASSPYDGELFF. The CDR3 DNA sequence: TGTGCCAGCAGTCCCTATGACGGGGAGCTGTTTTTT.

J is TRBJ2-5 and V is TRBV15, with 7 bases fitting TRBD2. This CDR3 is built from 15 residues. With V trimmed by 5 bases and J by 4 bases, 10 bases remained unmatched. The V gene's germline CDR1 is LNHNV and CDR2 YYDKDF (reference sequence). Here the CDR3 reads CATSEEMGGVETQYF. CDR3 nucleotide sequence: TGTGCCACCAGCGAAGAGATGGGGGGGGTAGAGACCCAGTACTTC.

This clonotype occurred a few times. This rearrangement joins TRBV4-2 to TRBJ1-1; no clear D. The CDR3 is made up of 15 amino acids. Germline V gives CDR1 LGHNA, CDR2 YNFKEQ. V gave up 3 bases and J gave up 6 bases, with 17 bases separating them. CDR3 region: CASSHRQREYSEAFF. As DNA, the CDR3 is TGTGCCAGCAGCCACCGTCAAAGGGAGTACTCTGAAGCTTTCTTT.

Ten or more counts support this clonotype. The CDR3 sequence is CSVWGYEQYF. The DNA for the CDR3 is TGCAGCGTTTGGGGATACGAGCAGTACTTC. The gene calls are TRBV29-1 and TRBJ2-7; no firm D call. The CDR3 extends over 10 amino acids. In germline, CDR1 is SQVTM, CDR2 ANQGSEA. V lost 5 bases to trimming and J lost 4 bases, with 6 bases between them.

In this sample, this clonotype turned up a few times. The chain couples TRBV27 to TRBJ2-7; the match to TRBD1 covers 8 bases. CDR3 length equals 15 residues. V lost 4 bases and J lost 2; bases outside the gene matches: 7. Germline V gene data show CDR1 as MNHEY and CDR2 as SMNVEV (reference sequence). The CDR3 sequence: CASSSMGGQAYEQYF. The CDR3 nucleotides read TGTGCCAGCAGTTCGATGGGGGGACAGGCCTACGAGCAGTACTTC.

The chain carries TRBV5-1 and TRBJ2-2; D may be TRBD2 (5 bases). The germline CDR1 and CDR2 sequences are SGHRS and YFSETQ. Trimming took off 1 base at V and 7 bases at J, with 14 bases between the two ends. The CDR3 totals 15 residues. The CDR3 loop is CASSLPHGVSGELFF. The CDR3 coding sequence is TGCGCCAGCAGCTTGCCGCACGGGGTCAGCGGGGAGCTGTTTTTT.

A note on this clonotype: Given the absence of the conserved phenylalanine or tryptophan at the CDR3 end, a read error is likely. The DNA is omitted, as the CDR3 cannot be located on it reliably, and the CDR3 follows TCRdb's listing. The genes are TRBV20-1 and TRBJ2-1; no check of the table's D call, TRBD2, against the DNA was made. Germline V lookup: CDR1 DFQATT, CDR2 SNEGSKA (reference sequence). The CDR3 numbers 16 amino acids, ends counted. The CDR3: CSAPIGTSGRDYPERL.

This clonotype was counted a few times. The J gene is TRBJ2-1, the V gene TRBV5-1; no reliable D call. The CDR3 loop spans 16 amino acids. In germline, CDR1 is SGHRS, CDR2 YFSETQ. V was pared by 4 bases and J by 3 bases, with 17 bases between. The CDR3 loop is CASSLGSTLLYNEQFF. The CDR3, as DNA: TGCGCCAGCAGCCTCGGGTCCACCTTACTCTACAATGAGCAGTTCTTC.

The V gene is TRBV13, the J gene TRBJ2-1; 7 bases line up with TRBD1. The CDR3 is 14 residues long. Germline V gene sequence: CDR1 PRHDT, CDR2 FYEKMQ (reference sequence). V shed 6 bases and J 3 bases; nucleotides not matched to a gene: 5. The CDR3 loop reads CASRRAGGYNEQFF. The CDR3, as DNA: TGTGCCAGCAGAAGGGCAGGGGGCTACAATGAGCAGTTCTTC.

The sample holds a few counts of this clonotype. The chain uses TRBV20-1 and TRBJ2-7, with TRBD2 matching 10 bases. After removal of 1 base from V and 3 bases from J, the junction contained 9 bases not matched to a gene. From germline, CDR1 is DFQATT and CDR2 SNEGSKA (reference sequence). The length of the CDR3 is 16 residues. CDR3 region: CSARGPWLAGDYEQYF. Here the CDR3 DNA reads TGCAGTGCTAGAGGCCCTTGGCTAGCGGGGGACTACGAGCAGTACTTC.